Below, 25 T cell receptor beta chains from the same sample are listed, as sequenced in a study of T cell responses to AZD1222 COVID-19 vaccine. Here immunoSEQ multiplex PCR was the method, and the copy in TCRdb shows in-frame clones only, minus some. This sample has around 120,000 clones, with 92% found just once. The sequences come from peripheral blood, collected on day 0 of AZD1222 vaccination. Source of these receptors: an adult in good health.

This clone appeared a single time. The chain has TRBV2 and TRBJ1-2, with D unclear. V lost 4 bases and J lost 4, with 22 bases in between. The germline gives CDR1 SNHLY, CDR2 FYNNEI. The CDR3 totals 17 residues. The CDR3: CASSVGTALFRGYGYTF. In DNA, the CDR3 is TGTGCCAGCAGTGTGGGAACAGCACTCTTTCGGGGCTATGGCTACACCTTC. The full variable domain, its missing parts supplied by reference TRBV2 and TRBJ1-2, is EPEVTQTPSHQVTQMGQEVILRCVPISNHLYFYWYRQILGQKVEFLVSFYNNEISEKSEIFDDQFSVERPDGSNFTLKIRSTKLEDSAMYFCASSVGTALFRGYGYTFGSGTRLTVV.

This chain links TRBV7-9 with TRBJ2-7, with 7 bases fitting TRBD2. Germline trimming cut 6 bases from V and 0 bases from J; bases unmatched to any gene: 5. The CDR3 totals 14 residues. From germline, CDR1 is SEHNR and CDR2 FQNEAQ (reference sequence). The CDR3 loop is CASRGGYGSYEQYF. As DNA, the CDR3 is TGTGCCAGCAGGGGGGGGTATGGCTCCTACGAGCAGTACTTC.

CDR3 sequence reads: CASREGVRSNSPLHF. The CDR3, as DNA: TGTGCCAGCCGGGAGGGAGTAAGGTCTAATTCACCCCTCCACTTT. The V and J genes are TRBV19 and TRBJ1-6; no clear D. CDR1 and CDR2 (germline): LNHDA, SQIVND (reference sequence). CDR3 length: 15 amino acids. Trimming removed 9 bases at V and 6 bases at J, with 18 bases between.

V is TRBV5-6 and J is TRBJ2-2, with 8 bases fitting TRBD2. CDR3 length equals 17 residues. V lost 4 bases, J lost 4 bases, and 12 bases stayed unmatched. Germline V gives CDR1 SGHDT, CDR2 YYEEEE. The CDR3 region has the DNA TGTGCCAGCAGCCGTCTAGCGGGTCCCCCCTTCACCGGGGAGCTGTTTTTT. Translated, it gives CASSRLAGPPFTGELFF.

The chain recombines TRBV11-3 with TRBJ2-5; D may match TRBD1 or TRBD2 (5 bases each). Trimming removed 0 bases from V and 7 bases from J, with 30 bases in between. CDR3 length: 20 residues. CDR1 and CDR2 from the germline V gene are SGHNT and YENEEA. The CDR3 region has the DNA TGTGCCAGCAGCTTAGAATCGGGGCTAGCCGCGATACGATCCGCGCCGACCCAGTACTTC. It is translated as CASSLESGLAAIRSAPTQYF.

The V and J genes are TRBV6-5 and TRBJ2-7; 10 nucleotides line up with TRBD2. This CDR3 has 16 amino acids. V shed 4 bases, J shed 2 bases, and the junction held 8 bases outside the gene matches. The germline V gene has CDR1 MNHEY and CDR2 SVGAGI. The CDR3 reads CASSLISSGSPYEQYF. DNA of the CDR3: TGTGCCAGCAGTTTAATCTCTAGCGGGAGCCCCTACGAGCAGTACTTC.

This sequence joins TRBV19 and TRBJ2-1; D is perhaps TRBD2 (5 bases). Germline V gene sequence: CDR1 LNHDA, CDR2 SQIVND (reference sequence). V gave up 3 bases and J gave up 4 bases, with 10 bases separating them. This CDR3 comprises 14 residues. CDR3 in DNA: TGTGCCAGTAGTATCTTGGACTCTTACAATGAGCAGTTCTTC. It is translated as CASSILDSYNEQFF.

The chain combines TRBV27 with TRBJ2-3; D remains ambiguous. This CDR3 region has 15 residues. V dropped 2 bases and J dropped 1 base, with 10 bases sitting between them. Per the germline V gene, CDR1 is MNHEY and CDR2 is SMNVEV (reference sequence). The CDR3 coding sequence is TGTGCCAGCAGTTTAAACGGGTTCCGCACAGATACGCAGTATTTT. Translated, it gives CASSLNGFRTDTQYF.

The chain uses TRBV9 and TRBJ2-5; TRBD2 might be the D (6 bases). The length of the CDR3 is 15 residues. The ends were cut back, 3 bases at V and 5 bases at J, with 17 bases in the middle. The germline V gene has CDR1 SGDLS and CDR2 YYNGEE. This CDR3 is CASSGGGEAGETQYF. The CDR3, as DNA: TGTGCCAGCAGCGGCGGCGGGGAGGCTGGGGAGACCCAGTACTTC.

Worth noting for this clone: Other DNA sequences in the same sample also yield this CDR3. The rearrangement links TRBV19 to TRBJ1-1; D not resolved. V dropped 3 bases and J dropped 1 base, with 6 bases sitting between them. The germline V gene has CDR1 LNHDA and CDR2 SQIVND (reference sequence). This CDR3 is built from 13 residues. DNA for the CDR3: TGTGCCAGTAGTATTTCCGGGAACACTGAAGCTTTCTTT. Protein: CASSISGNTEAFF.

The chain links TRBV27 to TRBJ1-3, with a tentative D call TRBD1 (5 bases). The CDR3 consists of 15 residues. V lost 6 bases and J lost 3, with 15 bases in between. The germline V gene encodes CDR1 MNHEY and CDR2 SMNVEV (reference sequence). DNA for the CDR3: TGTGCCAGCAGGTCGATACAGGAGGTTGGAAACACCATATATTTT. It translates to CASRSIQEVGNTIYF.

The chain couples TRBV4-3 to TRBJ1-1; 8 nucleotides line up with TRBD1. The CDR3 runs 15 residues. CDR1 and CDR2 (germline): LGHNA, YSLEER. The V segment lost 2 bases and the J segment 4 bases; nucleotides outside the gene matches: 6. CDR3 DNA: TGCGCCAGCAGCCAATCGGACAGGGCAGTCACTGAAGCTTTCTTT. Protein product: CASSQSDRAVTEAFF.

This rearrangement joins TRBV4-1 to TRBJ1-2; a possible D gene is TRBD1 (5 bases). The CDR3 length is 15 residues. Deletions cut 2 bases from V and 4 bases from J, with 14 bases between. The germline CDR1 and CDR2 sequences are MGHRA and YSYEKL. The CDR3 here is CASSQNWDQPYGYTF. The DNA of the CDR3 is TGCGCCAGCAGCCAAAATTGGGACCAGCCCTATGGCTACACCTTC.

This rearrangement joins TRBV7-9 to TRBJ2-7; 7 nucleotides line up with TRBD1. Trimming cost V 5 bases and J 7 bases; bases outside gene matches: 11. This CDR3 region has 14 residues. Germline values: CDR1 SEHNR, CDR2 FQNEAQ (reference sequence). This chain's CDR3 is CASSAWDSGMEQYF. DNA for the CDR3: TGTGCCAGCAGCGCCTGGGACAGCGGTATGGAGCAGTACTTC.

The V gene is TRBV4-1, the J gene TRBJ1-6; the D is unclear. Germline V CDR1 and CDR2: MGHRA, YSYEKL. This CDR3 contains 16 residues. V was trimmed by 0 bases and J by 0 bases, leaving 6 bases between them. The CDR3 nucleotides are TGCGCCAGCAGCCAAGATCGGAGCTCCTATAATTCACCCCTCCACTTT. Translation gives CASSQDRSSYNSPLHF.

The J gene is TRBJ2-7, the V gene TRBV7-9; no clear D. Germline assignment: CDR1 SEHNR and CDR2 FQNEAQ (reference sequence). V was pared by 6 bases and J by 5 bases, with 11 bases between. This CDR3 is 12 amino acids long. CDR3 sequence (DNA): TGTGCCAGCAGTTTTGCCTTGGACGAGCAGTACTTC. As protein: CASSFALDEQYF.

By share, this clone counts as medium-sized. DNA of the CDR3: TGTGCCAGCAGTGACTCGGCTAGCGGGGGGAACAATGAGCAGTTCTTC. Translation: CASSDSASGGNNEQFF. This chain connects TRBV6-4 to TRBJ2-1; 11 bases agree with TRBD2. The V gene's germline CDR1 is MRHNA and CDR2 SNTAGT. The CDR3 consists of 16 residues. The ends lost 0 bases at V and 5 bases at J; junction bases unmatched: 3.

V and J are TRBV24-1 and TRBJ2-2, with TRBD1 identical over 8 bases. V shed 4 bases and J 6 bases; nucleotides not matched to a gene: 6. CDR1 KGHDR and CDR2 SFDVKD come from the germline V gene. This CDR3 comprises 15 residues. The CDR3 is CATSELDRVAGELFF. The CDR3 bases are TGTGCCACCAGTGAACTGGACAGGGTCGCCGGGGAGCTGTTTTTT.

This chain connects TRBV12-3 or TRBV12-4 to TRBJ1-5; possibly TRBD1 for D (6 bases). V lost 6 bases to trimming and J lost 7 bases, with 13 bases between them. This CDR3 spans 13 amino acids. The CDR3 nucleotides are TGTGCCAGCAGCCTACAGGGTCAACAGCCCCAGCATTTT. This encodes CASSLQGQQPQHF.

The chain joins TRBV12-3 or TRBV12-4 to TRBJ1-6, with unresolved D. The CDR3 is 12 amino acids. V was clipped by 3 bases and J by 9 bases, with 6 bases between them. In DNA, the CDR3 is TGTGCCAGCAGTTTTATTTCTTCACCCCTCCACTTT. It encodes CASSFISSPLHF.

The DNA for the CDR3 is TGTGCCAGCAGTTATTCAGGGGGCGATGGCTACACCTTC. Protein: CASSYSGGDGYTF. This chain links TRBV6-5 with TRBJ1-2; 8 nucleotides match TRBD1. CDR3 size: 13 residues. J was trimmed by 6 bases and V by 3 bases; bases with no gene match: 3. The germline V gene encodes CDR1 MNHEY and CDR2 SVGAGI.

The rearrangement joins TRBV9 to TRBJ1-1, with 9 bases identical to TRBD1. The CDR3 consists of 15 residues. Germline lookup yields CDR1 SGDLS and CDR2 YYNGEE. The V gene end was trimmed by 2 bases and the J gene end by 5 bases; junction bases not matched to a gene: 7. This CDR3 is CASSVEGQGRTEAFF. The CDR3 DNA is TGTGCCAGCAGCGTGGAGGGACAGGGAAGGACTGAAGCTTTCTTT.

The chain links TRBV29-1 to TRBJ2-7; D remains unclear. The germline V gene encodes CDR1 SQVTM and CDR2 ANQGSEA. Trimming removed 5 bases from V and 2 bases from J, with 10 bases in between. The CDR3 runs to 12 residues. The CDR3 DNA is TGCAGCGTTTTAAACGGAACCTACGAGCAGTACTTC. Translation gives CSVLNGTYEQYF.

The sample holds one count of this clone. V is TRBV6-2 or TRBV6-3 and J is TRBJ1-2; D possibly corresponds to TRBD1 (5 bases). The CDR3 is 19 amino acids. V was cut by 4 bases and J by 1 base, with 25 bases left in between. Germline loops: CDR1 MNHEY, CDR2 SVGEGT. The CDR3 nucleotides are TGTGCCAGCAGTTCGCGTTTGGTGACAGATCCCAGAGTTAACTATGGCTACACCTTC. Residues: CASSSRLVTDPRVNYGYTF.

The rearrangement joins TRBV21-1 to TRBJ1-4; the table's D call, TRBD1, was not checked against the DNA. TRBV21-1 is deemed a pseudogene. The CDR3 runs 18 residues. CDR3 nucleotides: TGTGCCAGCAGCAACGTACAGGGTAGGATACGAACTAATGAAAAACTGTTTTTT. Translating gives CASSNVQGRIRTNEKLFF.